This T cell receptor (beta chain) was identified in a study of blood T cell repertoires in COVID-19. The CDR3 spans 13 residues. CDR1 is SGHAT, CDR2 FQNNGV, per germline. V lost 1 base to trimming and J lost 4 bases, with 7 bases between them. Some clones are missing from TCRdb's copy, which holds only in-frame ones; the method was immunoSEQ multiplex PCR. The data contain about 170,000 clones, about 86% of them singletons. This sequence was found in a man in his fifties or sixties with active or convalescent COVID-19. Sample: peripheral blood. The V call is TRBV11-2, the J call TRBJ1-2; TRBD1 might be the D (5 bases). The CDR3 DNA follows: TGTGCCAGCAGCTTAGGGGGCGGCTATGGCTACACCTTC. It codes for CASSLGGGYGYTF.